A selection of T cell receptor beta chains follows, all from one sample in a study of neurological immune-mediated disorders. TCRdb recomputed calls from the 5' RACE reads with MiXCR, one row per CDR3 protein. In the table there are about 74,000 distinct CDR3 sequences, approximately 5.2% of which are singletons. The sequencing input was PBMCs. These receptor sequences come from a man aged 18 to 30 with multiple sclerosis. Both conserved end residues are part of each CDR3. The D gene is left open where the match is weak. Expanded clones get a size class; other rows say once, few or many, or leave the size out.

cdr3_length clone_size d_call j_call v_call cdr3_nt cdr3_aa
11 many - TRBJ2-1 TRBV5-1 TGCGCCAGCAGCTTGACCAATGAGCAGTTCTTC CASSLTNEQFF
15 many TRBD1 TRBJ2-1 TRBV5-1 TGCGCCAGCAGCTCAACGGACAGGTCCTACAATGAGCAGTTCTTC CASSSTDRSYNEQFF
14 many - TRBJ1-5 TRBV20-1 TGCAGTGCTACGCCCTCCGGGACGAATCAGCCCCAGCATTTT CSATPSGTNQPQHF
14 many - TRBJ1-2 TRBV12-3/TRBV12-4 TGTGCCAGCACCCCAATGGCGCCAGGGGCTGGCTACACCTTC CASTPMAPGAGYTF
11 many - TRBJ2-5 TRBV20-1 TGCAGTGCTGCCCCCCGAGAGACCCAGTACTTC CSAAPRETQYF
16 many TRBD2 TRBJ2-1 TRBV5-1 TGCGCCAGCAGCTCCACTAGCGGGAGTCCGGGTGATGAGCAGTTCTTC CASSSTSGSPGDEQFF
14 few - TRBJ1-3 TRBV10-3 TGTGCCATCAAGGTGATCCTCTCTGGAAAAACCATATATTTT CAIKVILSGKTIYF
18 many TRBD2 TRBJ2-1 TRBV5-1 TGCGCCAGCAGCCCGGGACTAGCGGGGGGGAACTCCTACAATGAGCAGTTCTTC CASSPGLAGGNSYNEQFF
14 few - TRBJ1-2 TRBV3-1 TGTGCCAGCAGCCAAGTAGAACAGGACTATGGCTACACCTTC CASSQVEQDYGYTF
15 many - TRBJ2-1 TRBV5-1 TGCGCCAGCAGCAGAGCTGGGGACGGTCTCAATGAGCAGTTCTTC CASSRAGDGLNEQFF
13 many - TRBJ2-3 TRBV3-1 TGTGCCAGCAGCCAAGTAGTCACAGATACGCAGTATTTT CASSQVVTDTQYF
13 many - TRBJ2-3 TRBV7-9 TGTGCCAGCACACCAATGAGCCGTGGCGGAGATTATTTT CASTPMSRGGDYF
16 many TRBD2 TRBJ2-5 TRBV20-1 TGCAGTGCTAGGACCCTGCCGGGACTAGCGGAAGAGACCCAGTACTTC CSARTLPGLAEETQYF
15 many TRBD2 TRBJ2-3 TRBV28 TGTGCCAGCAGTCATCGCGGGAGGAGCACAGATACGCAGTATTTT CASSHRGRSTDTQYF
13 many TRBD1 TRBJ1-1 TRBV7-3 TGTGCCAGTAGACAGGGGACGAACACTGAAGCTTTCTTT CASRQGTNTEAFF
16 many - TRBJ2-7 TRBV6-5 TGTGCCAGCAGTTACTCTAGAACAGGGTCCATGAACGAGCAGTACTTC CASSYSRTGSMNEQYF
14 many - TRBJ2-7 TRBV10-2 TGCGCCAGCAGTGTAGGAGCGGCGTGGGGCGAGCAGTACTTC CASSVGAAWGEQYF
15 - - TRBJ1-1 TRBV7-2 TGTGCCAGCAGCTTTGGGGTCGGGTTGTACACTGAAGCTTTCTTT CASSFGVGLYTEAFF
13 - TRBD2 TRBJ2-1 TRBV6-2/TRBV6-3 TGTGCCAGCGGGACTAACACCTACAATGAGCAGTTCTTC CASGTNTYNEQFF
19 many - TRBJ2-6 TRBV12-3/TRBV12-4 - CASSLLPGGLTSVANVLTF
17 many - TRBJ2-1 TRBV7-2 TGTGCCAGCAGCCCAAGGTTGGGCGGGGCGGGGTCCAATGAGCAGTTCTTC CASSPRLGGAGSNEQFF
14 many - TRBJ1-5 TRBV7-2 TGTGCCAGCAGCTTAGAAGAAACGGGTCAGCCCCAGAATTTT CASSLEETGQPQNF
16 few TRBD2 TRBJ2-7 TRBV20-1 TGCAGTGCTAGAGACAGGGCGGGAGGGCCTTCCTACGAGCAGTACTTC CSARDRAGGPSYEQYF
12 many - TRBJ1-4 TRBV4-3 TGCGCCAGCAGCCTTTTTCGAGAAAAACTGTTTTTT CASSLFREKLFF
13 many - TRBJ2-1 TRBV10-2 TGCGCCAGCAGTGCTTCTGGAAGTAATGAGCAGTTCTTC CASSASGSNEQFF
14 many TRBD2 TRBJ2-7 TRBV14 TGTGCCAGCAACGAAGCGGGAGCTCGCTACGAGCAGTACTTC CASNEAGARYEQYF
14 many - TRBJ1-2 TRBV28 TGTGCCAGCAGTTTCGTGACAGAAGCATATGGCTACACCTTC CASSFVTEAYGYTF
15 many TRBD1 TRBJ2-7 TRBV6-5 TGTGCCAGCAGTTACTCAGGGACAGGGGATCGCGAGCAGTACTTC CASSYSGTGDREQYF
13 many - TRBJ1-1 TRBV9 TGTGCCAGCAGCGTAACTGGGGCGGGTGAAGCTTTCTTT CASSVTGAGEAFF
14 many - TRBJ1-2 TRBV6-2/TRBV6-3 TGTGCCAGCAGTTATTCCTTGGGTTATCTGGGCTACACCTTC CASSYSLGYLGYTF
14 many - TRBJ1-5 TRBV6-2/TRBV6-3 TGTGCCAGCAGTTACTACTCAGGGTCTCAGCCCCAGCATTTT CASSYYSGSQPQHF
15 many - TRBJ1-1 TRBV6-4 TGTGCCAGCAGTGACGGGGATGCAGGGGTAACTGAAGCTTTCTTT CASSDGDAGVTEAFF
17 many TRBD2 TRBJ2-2 TRBV20-1 TGCAGTGCTAGAACTCGTTGGCGGGAGACTCGGACCGGGGAGCTGTTTTTT CSARTRWRETRTGELFF
12 many - TRBJ2-5 TRBV15 TGTGCCACCAGCAGAGATTTGGAGACCCAGTACTTC CATSRDLETQYF
16 few - TRBJ1-6 TRBV11-2 TGTGCCAGCAGCCACTATTCCGGGAAAAAGGGTGCGCCCCTCCACTTT CASSHYSGKKGAPLHF
13 many - TRBJ1-4 TRBV20-1 TGCAGTGCTGGACGTCCGGGGGCTGAAAAACTGTTTTTT CSAGRPGAEKLFF
12 many - TRBJ2-1 TRBV5-6 TGTGCCAGCAGTTCCAGCGGGAATGAGCAGTTCTTC CASSSSGNEQFF
16 many - TRBJ2-3 TRBV9 TGTGCCAGCAGCGTAGCTTCCCTTTCCAGCACAGATACGCAGTATTTT CASSVASLSSTDTQYF
14 - - TRBJ1-1 TRBV5-1 TGCGCCAGCAGCTCGGGAAAGAAGAACACTGAAGCTTTCTTT CASSSGKKNTEAFF
14 many TRBD1 TRBJ2-1 TRBV27 TGTGCCAGCAGTGACAGGGGGCGACGAAATGAGCAGTTCTTC CASSDRGRRNEQFF
19 many - TRBJ2-3 TRBV3-1 TGTGCCAGCAGCCACACCCTATGGCGGGCCACTACGATGGCAGATACGCAGTATTTT CASSHTLWRATTMADTQYF
14 many - TRBJ2-4 TRBV4-3 TGCGCCAGCAGCCAAGGGGGGGCGCGGGGCATTCAGTACTTC CASSQGGARGIQYF
12 many - TRBJ2-5 TRBV29-1 TGCAGCGTGGTTAGGGGCCAAGAGACCCAGTACTTC CSVVRGQETQYF
14 many - TRBJ1-2 TRBV7-3 TGTGCCAGCAGCCCCGGCGGGGGGGATCATGGCTACACCTTC CASSPGGGDHGYTF
14 many TRBD1 TRBJ1-4 TRBV6-6 TGTGCCAGCAGTTGGGACAGGGGGCGTGAAAAACTGTTTTTT CASSWDRGREKLFF
13 many - TRBJ1-1 TRBV6-2/TRBV6-3 TGTGCCAGCAGGTACAGGGTGAACACTGAAGCTTTCTTT CASRYRVNTEAFF
12 many - TRBJ1-2 TRBV20-1 TGCAGTGCTTGGGACAACCTCTATGGCTACACCTTC CSAWDNLYGYTF
12 many - TRBJ1-2 TRBV3-1 TGTGCCAGCAGCCAAGTGGCCTATGGCTACACCTTC CASSQVAYGYTF
15 many - TRBJ1-2 TRBV7-2 TGTGCCAGCAGCTTAGGGTGGGCATCGAACTATGGCTACACCTTC CASSLGWASNYGYTF
17 many - TRBJ2-6 TRBV6-6 TGTGCCAGCAGCCCCCCGGGCCTGAGCTCTGGGGCCAACGTCCTGACTTTC CASSPPGLSSGANVLTF
12 many TRBD1 TRBJ2-7 TRBV12-3/TRBV12-4 TGTGCCAGCAGCAGGGGGCCCTACGAGCAGTACTTC CASSRGPYEQYF
17 - TRBD1 TRBJ1-2 TRBV20-1 TGCAGTGCCGGTAGTGGGACAGTCCTTTCCGCTAACTATGGCTACACCTTC CSAGSGTVLSANYGYTF
13 many TRBD1 TRBJ1-1 TRBV12-3/TRBV12-4 TGTGCCACCTCGGGGGAGGGGGCCACTAGGGCTTTCTTT CATSGEGATRAFF